A selection of T cell receptor beta chains follows, all from one sample in a study of radiation and T cells in renal cell carcinoma. Assay used: immunoSEQ multiplex PCR; TCRdb lists only in-frame clones, some missing. The sample includes over 90,000 clones, 84% of them seen just once. The sample consisted of blood, taken from a patient whose treatment included radiotherapy and nephrectomy. These TCRs come from a man aged 60 to 75 with renal cell carcinoma. The CDR3 runs from the conserved cysteine through the conserved F or W. The D gene is left open where the match is weak. A row's size may be missing; if present it is once, few, many or a size class.

TRBD1	TRBV11-2	14	-	TRBJ1-2	TGTGCCAGCAGCTTAGGACAGGGGATTGACGGCTACACCTTC	CASSLGQGIDGYTF
-	TRBV6-6	13	-	TRBJ1-4	TGTGCCAGCAGAACCGAGGAGGCATCCCAACTGTTTTTT	CASRTEEASQLFF
TRBD1	TRBV10-3	15	-	TRBJ1-2	TGTGCCATCAGCGGACAGGGGGCGATTGATTCTGGCTACACCTTC	CAISGQGAIDSGYTF
-	TRBV18	13	few	TRBJ2-7	TGTGCCAGCTCACCACGGGACCGCTCAGAGCAGTACTTC	CASSPRDRSEQYF
TRBD1	TRBV5-6	17	-	TRBJ1-1	TGTGCCAGCAGCTTAACGGGTATGGGACAGGGAGGGACTGAAGCTTTCTTT	CASSLTGMGQGGTEAFF
TRBD1	TRBV5-4	14	-	TRBJ1-4	TGTGCCAGCAGCTTGGACAGGGGGGATGAAAAACTGTTTTTT	CASSLDRGDEKLFF
TRBD1	TRBV27	14	once	TRBJ1-4	TGTGCCAGCAGTTTAGACAGGGGAAGGGAAAAACTGTTTTTT	CASSLDRGREKLFF
-	TRBV10-3	12	-	TRBJ2-2	TGTGCCATCAGTGAGTCTCCCGGGGAGCTGTTTTTT	CAISESPGELFF
TRBD1	TRBV7-9	16	-	TRBJ2-4	TGTGCCAGCAGCCCTCGACAGGGGGCAGGCAAAAACATTCAGTACTTC	CASSPRQGAGKNIQYF
-	TRBV7-2	16	-	TRBJ2-3	TGTGCCAGCAGCTGGGGTCCACTAACTAGCACAGATACGCAGTATTTT	CASSWGPLTSTDTQYF
-	TRBV5-1	15	-	TRBJ1-1	TGCGCCAGCAGCTGGGACACGTCGGGGGTCACTGAAGCTTTCTTT	CASSWDTSGVTEAFF
TRBD1	TRBV11-2	11	-	TRBJ2-7	TGTGCCAGCAGAAGAGACAGGGGATGGTACTTC	CASRRDRGWYF
-	TRBV7-6	15	-	TRBJ2-1	TGTGCCAGCAGCTTAGCGGGTAGCTCCTACAATGAGCAGTTCTTC	CASSLAGSSYNEQFF
-	TRBV6-6	10	-	TRBJ2-5	TGTGCCAGCATGCTGGAGACCCAGTACTTC	CASMLETQYF
-	TRBV5-5	12	-	TRBJ2-7	TGTGCCACTCGGGACTTCTCCTACGAGCAGTACTTC	CATRDFSYEQYF
-	TRBV28	14	-	TRBJ2-6	TGTGCCAGCAGCCCCGCCCGGACAGACAAAGTCCTGACTTTC	CASSPARTDKVLTF